The 26 T cell receptor beta chains presented below share a single source sample, sequenced in a study of cytomegalovirus exposure and HLA in healthy donors (dated by TCRdb to 2016 to 2017). The method behind the library was the immunoSEQ multiplex PCR assay. TCRdb carries this immuneACCESS record with in-frame sequences only. Its versions omit some clonotypes, under half of them owing to an unresolved V gene in the studies checked, with the rest unexplained. Across this sample there are some 320,000 clones, with about 90% seen only once. Of the sample, more than 0.9% falls within the top ten clones. Sequenced sample: PBMCs. The source is a woman aged 25 to 45 in good health and CMV-seropositive.

This clone has only a few counts. The chain employs TRBV19 and TRBJ1-6, with TRBD1 matching over 7 bases. Germline V lookup: CDR1 LNHDA, CDR2 SQIVND (reference sequence). J lost 14 bases, V lost 4 bases, and 5 bases had no gene match. This CDR3 comprises 12 residues. The CDR3 is CASSTQGVTLHF. CDR3 sequence (DNA): TGTGCCAGTAGTACCCAGGGGGTAACCCTCCACTTT.

This clone has just a few counts. V and J are TRBV7-9 and TRBJ2-1, with D hard to call. The CDR3 loop spans 13 amino acids. In germline, CDR1 is SEHNR, CDR2 FQNEAQ (reference sequence). Trimming pared 4 bases from V and 6 bases from J, leaving 10 bases between. The CDR3 nucleotides are TGTGCCAGCAGCTCGACCGAGATCAATGAGCAGTTCTTC. Its translation: CASSSTEINEQFF.

The chain recombines TRBV2 with TRBJ1-1; the D gene is possibly TRBD1 (5 bases). V lost 3 bases and J 5 bases, leaving 22 bases between the germline ends. Germline CDR1 is SNHLY and CDR2 is FYNNEI. CDR3 length: 17 residues. The CDR3, as DNA: TGTGCCAGCAGTGATATGTGGAGGGCCAACCGGGGGACTGAAGCTTTCTTT. It codes for CASSDMWRANRGTEAFF.

This clone came up a few times. This chain links TRBV2 with TRBJ2-2; maybe TRBD1 (6 bases). The V end lost 7 bases, the J end lost 0 bases, and 9 bases lay between the germline ends. The CDR3 covers 14 residues. CDR1 is SNHLY and CDR2 is FYNNEI in the germline V gene. The CDR3: CASKGHPNTGELFF. In DNA form, the CDR3 reads TGTGCCAGCAAGGGACACCCGAACACCGGGGAGCTGTTTTTT.

The chain recombines TRBV4-1 with TRBJ1-3, with D maybe TRBD1 (6 bases). Trimming removed 0 bases from V and 0 bases from J, with 15 bases in between. CDR3 length: 18 residues. Germline CDR1 is MGHRA and CDR2 is YSYEKL. In DNA, the CDR3 is TGCGCCAGCAGCCAAGATTGGGACAACGCAGGCTCTGGAAACACCATATATTTT. This translates into CASSQDWDNAGSGNTIYF.

This clone has more than one count but fewer than ten. V gene TRBV21-1 combines with J gene TRBJ1-5; the D call in the table, TRBD1, was not verified against the DNA. TRBV21-1 is reported as a pseudogene. The CDR3 loop spans 16 amino acids. The CDR3 nucleotides are TGTGCCAGCACCCACAGGGGGCTTATCGGCAATCAGCCCCAGCATTTT. It translates to CASTHRGLIGNQPQHF.

The gene calls are TRBV4-2 and TRBJ1-5; TRBD1 aligns across 10 bases. Germline-derived CDR1 and CDR2 are LGHNA and YNFKEQ. CDR3 size: 15 residues. The junction had 2 bases not matched to a gene; V was cut back by 0 bases and J by 6 bases. This CDR3 reads CASSQETGGGQPQHF. CDR3 DNA sequence: TGTGCCAGCAGCCAAGAGACAGGGGGCGGTCAGCCCCAGCATTTT.

This clone came up once. This chain joins TRBV13 and TRBJ1-4, with 10 bases lining up with TRBD1. CDR1 is PRHDT and CDR2 is FYEKMQ in the germline V gene (reference sequence). V shed 3 bases, J shed 8 bases, and the junction held 6 bases outside the gene matches. The CDR3 sequence is 15 residues long. The CDR3 DNA sequence: TGTGCCAGCAGCTTCGGGACAGGGGTTAGGGAAAAACTGTTTTTT. Its protein product is CASSFGTGVREKLFF.

This chain uses TRBV5-1 with TRBJ2-7; the D gene is possibly TRBD2 (6 bases). Trimming shortened V by 0 bases and J by 6 bases, and 16 bases separated the two germline ends. This CDR3 contains 15 residues. Germline CDR1 SGHRS, CDR2 YFSETQ. In DNA, the CDR3 is TGCGCCAGCAGCTTGGACGGGAGTCTCGGCCCCGAGCAGTACTTC. This codes for CASSLDGSLGPEQYF.

V gene TRBV15 combines with J gene TRBJ2-2; 8 nucleotides match TRBD2. Germline-derived CDR1 and CDR2 are LNHNV and YYDKDF (reference sequence). The CDR3 has 15 residues. The junction had 5 bases not matched to a gene; V was cut back by 2 bases and J by 6 bases. CDR3 coding DNA: TGTGCCACCAGCAGATTACCCGGGGGGGCCGGGGAGCTGTTTTTT. Amino acids: CATSRLPGGAGELFF.

The J gene is TRBJ1-2, the V gene TRBV13; tentative D call: TRBD1 (5 bases). Deletions cut 3 bases from V and 4 bases from J, with 15 bases between. CDR1 and CDR2 (germline): PRHDT, FYEKMQ (reference sequence). The CDR3 has 15 residues. The CDR3 DNA is TGTGCCAGCAGCTTGGGCGATTCCGGGACCTATGGCTACACCTTC. Its protein is CASSLGDSGTYGYTF. The full variable domain, rest sourced from reference TRBV13 and TRBJ1-2, is AAGVIQSPRHLIKEKRETATLKCYPIPRHDTVYWYQQGPGQDPQFLISFYEKMQSDKGSIPDRFSAQQFSDYHSELNMSSLELGDSALYFCASSLGDSGTYGYTFGSGTRLTVV.

The genes are TRBV27 and TRBJ1-2; no definite D call. The germline V gene encodes CDR1 MNHEY and CDR2 SMNVEV (reference sequence). The CDR3 totals 14 residues. The germline V and J ends were trimmed by 2 bases and 7 bases, with 14 bases remaining between them. CDR3: CASSLGSGALGYTF. In DNA, the CDR3 is TGTGCCAGCAGTTTAGGTTCTGGAGCTCTTGGCTACACCTTC.

The rearrangement uses TRBV7-9 and TRBJ1-2; D may be TRBD1 (5 bases). This CDR3 comprises 13 residues. The ends were cut back, 6 bases at V and 8 bases at J, with 16 bases in the middle. Germline lookup yields CDR1 SEHNR and CDR2 FQNEAQ (reference sequence). As DNA, the CDR3 is TGTGCCAGCAGAACTTCATCAGGGAAGGGCTACACCTTC. It is translated as CASRTSSGKGYTF.

The chain couples TRBV27 to TRBJ2-7; D not resolved. Germline V gene lookup returns CDR1 MNHEY and CDR2 SMNVEV (reference sequence). The CDR3 extends over 12 amino acids. The V and J ends lost 6 bases and 3 bases respectively, with 9 bases between them. CDR3 residues: CASRPPHYEQYF. The CDR3 nucleotides read TGTGCCAGCAGACCTCCCCACTACGAGCAGTACTTC.

The rearrangement joins TRBV5-4 to TRBJ2-5; 10 bases line up with TRBD2. V gave up 4 bases and J gave up 6 bases; unmatched junction bases: 15. The CDR3 is 17 amino acids. Germline lookup yields CDR1 SGHNT and CDR2 YYREEE (reference sequence). The CDR3 is CASSPAGGADPSKTQYF. The CDR3, as DNA: TGTGCCAGCAGCCCAGCGGGGGGGGCAGACCCCTCGAAGACCCAGTACTTC.

The chain uses TRBV29-1 and TRBJ2-3, with 12 bases lining up with TRBD2. Germline assignment: CDR1 SQVTM and CDR2 ANQGSEA. The CDR3 has 13 residues. V gave up 6 bases and J gave up 9 bases; unmatched junction bases: 7. CDR3: CSVAGLAGNTQYF. The CDR3 coding sequence is TGCAGCGTCGCCGGACTAGCGGGGAACACGCAGTATTTT.

In this sample, this clone turned up once. The V call is TRBV4-3, the J call TRBJ2-7; a weak D match, TRBD2 (7 bases). Germline-derived CDR1 and CDR2 are LGHNA and YSLEER. This CDR3 comprises 15 residues. V was clipped by 1 base and J by 7 bases, with 17 bases between them. CDR3 in DNA: TGCGCCAGCAGCCAAGGCCAAGCGGGACATCGGGAGCAGTACTTC. Encoded protein: CASSQGQAGHREQYF.

As to this clone: At one end the junction does not follow the germline gene, possibly because of a read error. This sequence joins TRBV6-6 and TRBJ2-4; 13 bases line up with TRBD2. CDR1 and CDR2 (germline): MNHNY, SVGAGI (reference sequence). The CDR3 is made up of 14 amino acids. The CDR3 coding sequence is TGTGCCAGCAGCCCGACTAGCGGGGGGACCACGGGGGCCTTC. This codes for CASSPTSGGTTGAF.

The chain uses TRBV2 and TRBJ2-5; weak D call: TRBD2 (5 bases). Trimming cost V 6 bases and J 0 bases, with 5 bases left between them. Germline lookup yields CDR1 SNHLY and CDR2 FYNNEI. This CDR3 has 12 amino acids. CDR3 residues: CASSGDQETQYF. In DNA form, the CDR3 reads TGTGCCAGCAGCGGGGACCAAGAGACCCAGTACTTC.

The chain uses TRBV29-1 and TRBJ2-4; 7 bases align to TRBD2. The germline gives CDR1 SQVTM, CDR2 ANQGSEA. Unmatched junction bases numbered 2, after V lost 1 base and J lost 2 bases. This CDR3 comprises 14 residues. DNA for the CDR3: TGCAGCGTTGAAGGGGAGGGGTCCAAAAACATTCAGTACTTC. Translation: CSVEGEGSKNIQYF. Drawing the rest from reference TRBV29-1 and TRBJ2-4, the complete variable domain is SAVISQKPSRDICQRGTSLTIQCQVDSQVTMMFWYRQQPGQSLTLIATANQGSEATYESGFVIDKFPISRPNLTFSTLTVSNMSPEDSSIYLCSVEGEGSKNIQYFGAGTRLSVL.

For this clone: This CDR3 is also generated by other DNA sequences in the sample. V gene TRBV28 combines with J gene TRBJ1-2; a possible D gene is TRBD1 (6 bases). This CDR3 comprises 14 residues. Per germline, CDR1 MDHEN and CDR2 SYDVKM. Trimming shortened V by 2 bases and J by 1 base, and 8 bases separated the two germline ends. As DNA, the CDR3 is TGTGCCAGCAGTTTAGGAGGGGGTAACTATGGCTACACCTTC. Protein sequence: CASSLGGGNYGYTF.

The V and J genes are TRBV15 and TRBJ2-7; D is unclear. The V gene lost 3 bases and the J gene lost 0 bases, with 6 bases spanning the gap. Per the germline V gene, CDR1 is LNHNV and CDR2 is YYDKDF (reference sequence). This CDR3 has 13 residues. DNA of the CDR3: TGTGCCACCAGCAGTGGTACCTCCTACGAGCAGTACTTC. It translates to CATSSGTSYEQYF.

The rearrangement joins TRBV29-1 to TRBJ1-2, with 10 bases identical to TRBD1. J was trimmed by 5 bases and V by 4 bases; bases with no gene match: 4. CDR3 length: 13 amino acids. The germline V gene encodes CDR1 SQVTM and CDR2 ANQGSEA. CDR3 sequence: CSVGTGGEYGYTF. The CDR3 nucleotides are TGCAGCGTTGGGACAGGGGGGGAGTATGGCTACACCTTC.

The chain recombines TRBV5-1 with TRBJ2-1; 8 bases are a match to TRBD2. The CDR3 covers 15 residues. V shed 4 bases, J shed 9 bases, and the junction held 12 bases outside the gene matches. Germline lookup yields CDR1 SGHRS and CDR2 YFSETQ. CDR3 in DNA: TGCGCCAGCAGCCCTACTAGCGGTGCCCATGGTGAGCAGTTCTTC. It encodes CASSPTSGAHGEQFF.

The chain employs TRBV4-1 and TRBJ2-7; 10 nucleotides align to TRBD2. Unmatched junction bases numbered 7, after V lost 5 bases and J lost 0 bases. The CDR3 runs to 16 residues. CDR1 is MGHRA and CDR2 is YSYEKL in the germline V gene. The CDR3 coding sequence is TGCGCCAGCAGCAATGGACTAGCGGAGAACTCCTACGAGCAGTACTTC. The encoded protein is CASSNGLAENSYEQYF.

The chain combines TRBV25-1 with TRBJ1-6, with D maybe TRBD1 (6 bases). Trimming pared 4 bases from V and 7 bases from J, leaving 11 bases between. CDR1 is MGHDK and CDR2 is SYGVNS in the germline V gene. The length of the CDR3 is 14 residues. The CDR3 bases are TGTGCCAGCAGTGGACAGGTCGGGAATTCACCCCTCCACTTT. The encoded protein is CASSGQVGNSPLHF.